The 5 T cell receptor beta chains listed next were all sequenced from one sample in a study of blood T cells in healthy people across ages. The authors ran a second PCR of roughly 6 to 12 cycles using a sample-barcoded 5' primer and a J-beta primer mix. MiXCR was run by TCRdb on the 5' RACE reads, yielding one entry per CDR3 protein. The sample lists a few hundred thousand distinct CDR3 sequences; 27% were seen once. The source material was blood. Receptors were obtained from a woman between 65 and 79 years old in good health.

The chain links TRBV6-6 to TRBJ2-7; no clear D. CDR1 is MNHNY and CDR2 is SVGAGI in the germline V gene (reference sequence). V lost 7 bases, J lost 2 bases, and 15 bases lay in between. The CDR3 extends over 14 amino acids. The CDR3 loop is CASTLSYIAYEQYF. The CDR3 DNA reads TGTGCCAGCACCCTTTCGTACATCGCCTACGAGCAGTACTTC.

In DNA, the CDR3 is TGTGCCAGCAGTCAAGTCAGGTCGCGGAATCAGCCCCAGCATTTT. This sequence encodes CASSQVRSRNQPQHF. V gene TRBV27 combines with J gene TRBJ1-5; the D is unclear. The germline V and J ends were trimmed by 5 bases and 4 bases, with 15 bases remaining between them. This CDR3 region has 15 residues. Germline V CDR1 and CDR2: MNHEY, SMNVEV (reference sequence).

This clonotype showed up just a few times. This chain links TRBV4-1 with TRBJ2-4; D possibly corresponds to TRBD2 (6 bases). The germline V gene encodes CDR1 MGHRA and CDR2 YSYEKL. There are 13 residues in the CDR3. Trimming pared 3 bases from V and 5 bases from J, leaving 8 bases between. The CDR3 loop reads CASSHPGENIQYF. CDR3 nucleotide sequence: TGCGCCAGCAGCCACCCGGGAGAAAACATTCAGTACTTC.

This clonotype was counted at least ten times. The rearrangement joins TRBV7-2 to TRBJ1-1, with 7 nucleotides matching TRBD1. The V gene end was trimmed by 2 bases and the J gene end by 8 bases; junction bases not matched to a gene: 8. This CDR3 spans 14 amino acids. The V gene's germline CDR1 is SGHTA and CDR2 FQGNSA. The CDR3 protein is CASSLNRGPAEAFF. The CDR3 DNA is TGTGCCAGCAGCTTAAACAGGGGTCCGGCAGAAGCTTTCTTT.

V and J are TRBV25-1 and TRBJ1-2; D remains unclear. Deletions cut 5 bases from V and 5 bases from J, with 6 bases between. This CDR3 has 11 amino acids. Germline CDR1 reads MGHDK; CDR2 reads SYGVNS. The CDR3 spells CASSFGYGYTF. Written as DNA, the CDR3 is TGTGCCAGCAGTTTTGGGTATGGCTACACCTTC.